This T cell receptor beta chain was observed in a study of blood T cell repertoires in COVID-19. Whole-study context: Whether acute or convalescent, the COVID-19 samples came from the United States, Italy and Spain.

Methods used by the authors: Reference gene primer amplification in the assay estimated nucleated cell counts. Measured with immunoSEQ multiplex PCR; TCRdb has only the in-frame clones, and not every one. The V and J calls and clone size were taken over from that table, and D and trimming were inferred from the DNA. The sample comprises 70,000 or so clones, around 84% of which are singletons, and approximately 3.7% rests with the top ten. This CDR3 has 15 amino acids. Germline loops: CDR1 LGHNT, CDR2 FRNRAP. Trimming shortened V by 1 base and J by 0 bases, and 9 bases separated the two germline ends.

The receptor was isolated from a man in his fifties with acute or convalescent COVID-19. Sequenced: peripheral blood. The V and J genes are TRBV12-5 and TRBJ1-1; D possibly corresponds to TRBD1 (6 bases). CDR3 in amino acids: CASGLGTVMNTEAFF. CDR3 sequence (DNA): TGTGCTAGTGGTTTGGGGACAGTCATGAACACTGAAGCTTTCTTT.